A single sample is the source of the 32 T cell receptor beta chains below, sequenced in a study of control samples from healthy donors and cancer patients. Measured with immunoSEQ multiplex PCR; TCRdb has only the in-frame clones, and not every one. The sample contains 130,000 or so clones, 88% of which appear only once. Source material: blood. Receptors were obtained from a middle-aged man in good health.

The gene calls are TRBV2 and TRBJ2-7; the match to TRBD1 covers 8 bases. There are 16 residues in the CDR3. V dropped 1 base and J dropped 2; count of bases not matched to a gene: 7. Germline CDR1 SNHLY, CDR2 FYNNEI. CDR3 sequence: CASSEVRTGLTYEQYF. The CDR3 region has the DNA TGTGCCAGCAGTGAAGTTAGGACAGGGTTAACCTACGAGCAGTACTTC.

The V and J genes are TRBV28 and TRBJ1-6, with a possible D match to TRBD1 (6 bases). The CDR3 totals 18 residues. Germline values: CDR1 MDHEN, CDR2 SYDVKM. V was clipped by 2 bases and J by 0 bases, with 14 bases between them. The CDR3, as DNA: TGTGCCAGCAGTTTAACAGGGAGTTTTAGCTCCTATAATTCACCCCTCCACTTT. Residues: CASSLTGSFSSYNSPLHF.

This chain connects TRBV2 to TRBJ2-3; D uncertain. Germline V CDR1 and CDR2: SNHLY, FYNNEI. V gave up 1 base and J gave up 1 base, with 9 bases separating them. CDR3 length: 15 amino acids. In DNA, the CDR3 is TGTGCCAGCAGTGAAGTTAGCTTTGGCACAGATACGCAGTATTTT. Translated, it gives CASSEVSFGTDTQYF. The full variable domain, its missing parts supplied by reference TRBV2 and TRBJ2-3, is EPEVTQTPSHQVTQMGQEVILRCVPISNHLYFYWYRQILGQKVEFLVSFYNNEISEKSEIFDDQFSVERPDGSNFTLKIRSTKLEDSAMYFCASSEVSFGTDTQYFGPGTRLTVL.

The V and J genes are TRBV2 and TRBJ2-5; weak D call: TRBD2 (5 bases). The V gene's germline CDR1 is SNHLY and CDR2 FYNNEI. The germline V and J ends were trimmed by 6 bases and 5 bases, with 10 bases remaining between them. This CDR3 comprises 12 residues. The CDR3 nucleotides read TGTGCCAGCAGAGCTGCGGGCGAGACCCAGTACTTC. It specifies CASRAAGETQYF.

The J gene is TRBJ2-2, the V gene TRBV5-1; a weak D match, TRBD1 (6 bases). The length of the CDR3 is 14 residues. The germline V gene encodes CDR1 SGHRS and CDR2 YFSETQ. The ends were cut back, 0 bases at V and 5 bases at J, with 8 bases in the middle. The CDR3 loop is CASSLGTATGELFF. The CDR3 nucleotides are TGCGCCAGCAGCTTGGGGACAGCTACCGGGGAGCTGTTTTTT.

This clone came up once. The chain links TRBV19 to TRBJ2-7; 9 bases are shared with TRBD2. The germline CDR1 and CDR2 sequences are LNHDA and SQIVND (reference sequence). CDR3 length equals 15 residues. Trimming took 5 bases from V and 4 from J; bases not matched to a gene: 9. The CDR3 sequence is CASSFAPSGGYEQYF. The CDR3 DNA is TGTGCCAGTAGTTTCGCCCCGAGCGGGGGGTACGAGCAGTACTTC.

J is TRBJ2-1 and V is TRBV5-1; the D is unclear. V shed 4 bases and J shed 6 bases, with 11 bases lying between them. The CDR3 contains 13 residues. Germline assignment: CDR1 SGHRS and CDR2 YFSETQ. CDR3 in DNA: TGCGCCAGCAGCAATGGTGCTTCCAATGAGCAGTTCTTC. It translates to CASSNGASNEQFF.

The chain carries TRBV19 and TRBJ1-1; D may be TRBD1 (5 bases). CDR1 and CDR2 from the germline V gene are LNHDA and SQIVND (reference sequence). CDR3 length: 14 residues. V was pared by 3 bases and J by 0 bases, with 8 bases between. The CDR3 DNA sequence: TGTGCCAGTAGTATGGGGGGACTGAACACTGAAGCTTTCTTT. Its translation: CASSMGGLNTEAFF.

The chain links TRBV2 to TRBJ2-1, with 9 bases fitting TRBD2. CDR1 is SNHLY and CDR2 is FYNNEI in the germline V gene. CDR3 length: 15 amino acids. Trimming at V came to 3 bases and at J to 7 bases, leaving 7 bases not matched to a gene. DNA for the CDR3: TGTGCCAGCAGTGAGAGGCTAGCGGGGAAGAATGAGCAGTTCTTC. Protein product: CASSERLAGKNEQFF.

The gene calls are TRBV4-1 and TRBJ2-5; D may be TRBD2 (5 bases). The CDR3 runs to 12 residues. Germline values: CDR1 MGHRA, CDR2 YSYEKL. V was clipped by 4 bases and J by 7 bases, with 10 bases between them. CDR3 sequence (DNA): TGCGCCAGCAGCCGCCCGGCGGGGACCCAGTACTTC. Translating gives CASSRPAGTQYF.

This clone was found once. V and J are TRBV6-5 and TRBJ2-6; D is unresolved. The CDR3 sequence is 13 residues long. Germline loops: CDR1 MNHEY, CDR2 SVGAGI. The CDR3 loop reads CATIDSGANVLTF. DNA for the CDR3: TGTGCGACCATAGACTCTGGGGCCAACGTCCTGACTTTC.

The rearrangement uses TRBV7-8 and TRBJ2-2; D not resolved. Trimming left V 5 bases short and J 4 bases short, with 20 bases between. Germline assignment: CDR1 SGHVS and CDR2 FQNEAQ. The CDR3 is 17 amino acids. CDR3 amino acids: CASSHRDGNSLTGELFF. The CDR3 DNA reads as TGTGCCAGCAGCCACCGAGATGGGAATAGCCTCACCGGGGAGCTGTTTTTT.

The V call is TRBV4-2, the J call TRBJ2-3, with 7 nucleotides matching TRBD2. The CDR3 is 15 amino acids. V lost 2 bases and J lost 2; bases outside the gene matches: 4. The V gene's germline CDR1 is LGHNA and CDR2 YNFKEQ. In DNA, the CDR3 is TGTGCCAGCAGCCAACTAGCGGCGGTCACAGATACGCAGTATTTT. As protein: CASSQLAAVTDTQYF.

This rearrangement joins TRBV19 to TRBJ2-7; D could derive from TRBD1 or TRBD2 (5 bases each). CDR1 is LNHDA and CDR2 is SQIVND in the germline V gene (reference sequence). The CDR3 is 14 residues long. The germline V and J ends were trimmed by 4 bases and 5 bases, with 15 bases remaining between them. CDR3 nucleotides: TGTGCCAGTAGTACCCGCCCCGGGGCGAACGAGCAGTACTTC. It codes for CASSTRPGANEQYF. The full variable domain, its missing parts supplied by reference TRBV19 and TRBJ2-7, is DGGITQSPKYLFRKEGQNVTLSCEQNLNHDAMYWYRQDPGQGLRLIYYSQIVNDFQKGDIAEGYSVSREKKESFPLTVTSAQKNPTAFYLCASSTRPGANEQYFGPGTRLTVT.

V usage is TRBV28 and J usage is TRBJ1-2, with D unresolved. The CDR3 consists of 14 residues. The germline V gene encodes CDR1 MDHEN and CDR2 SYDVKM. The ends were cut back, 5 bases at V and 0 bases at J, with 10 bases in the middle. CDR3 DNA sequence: TGTGCCAGCAGTGTCGAAGGGACTAACTATGGCTACACCTTC. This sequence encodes CASSVEGTNYGYTF.

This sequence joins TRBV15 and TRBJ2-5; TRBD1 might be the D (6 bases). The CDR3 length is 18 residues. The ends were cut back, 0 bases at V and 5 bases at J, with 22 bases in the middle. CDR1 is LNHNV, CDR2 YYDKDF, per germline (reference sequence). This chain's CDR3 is CATSRDNYGVRGRETQYF. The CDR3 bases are TGTGCCACCAGCAGAGATAACTATGGTGTCAGGGGACGGGAGACCCAGTACTTC. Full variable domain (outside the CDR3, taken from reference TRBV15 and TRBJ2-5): DAMVIQNPRYQVTQFGKPVTLSCSQTLNHNVMYWYQQKSSQAPKLLFHYYDKDFNNEADTPDNFQSRRPNTSFCFLDIRSPGLGDTAMYLCATSRDNYGVRGRETQYFGPGTRLLVL.

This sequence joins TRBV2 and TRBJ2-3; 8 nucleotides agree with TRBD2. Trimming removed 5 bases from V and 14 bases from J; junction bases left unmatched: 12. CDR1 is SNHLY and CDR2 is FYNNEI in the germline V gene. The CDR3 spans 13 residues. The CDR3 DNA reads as TGTGCCAGCAGTTATAGCGGGGCCCGCGAAGTGTATTTT. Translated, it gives CASSYSGAREVYF. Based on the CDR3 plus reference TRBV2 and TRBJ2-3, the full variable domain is EPEVTQTPSHQVTQMGQEVILRCVPISNHLYFYWYRQILGQKVEFLVSFYNNEISEKSEIFDDQFSVERPDGSNFTLKIRSTKLEDSAMYFCASSYSGAREVYFGPGTRLTVL.

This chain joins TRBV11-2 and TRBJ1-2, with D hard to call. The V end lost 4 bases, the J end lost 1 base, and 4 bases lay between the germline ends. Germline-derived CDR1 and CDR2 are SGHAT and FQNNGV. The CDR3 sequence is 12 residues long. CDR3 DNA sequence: TGTGCCAGCAGCTCTGGTAACTATGGCTACACCTTC. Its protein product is CASSSGNYGYTF.

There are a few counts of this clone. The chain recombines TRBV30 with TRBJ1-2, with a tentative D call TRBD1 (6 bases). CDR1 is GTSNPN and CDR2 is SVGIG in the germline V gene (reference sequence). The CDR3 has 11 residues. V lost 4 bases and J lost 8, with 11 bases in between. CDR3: CAWTGARGYTF. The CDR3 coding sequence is TGTGCCTGGACAGGGGCGCGGGGCTACACCTTC.

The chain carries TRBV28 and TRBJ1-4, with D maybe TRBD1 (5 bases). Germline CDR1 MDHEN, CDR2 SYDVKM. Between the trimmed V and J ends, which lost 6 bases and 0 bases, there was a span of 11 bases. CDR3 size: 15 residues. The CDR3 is CASRTADATNEKLFF. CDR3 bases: TGTGCCAGCAGGACAGCCGATGCAACTAATGAAAAACTGTTTTTT.

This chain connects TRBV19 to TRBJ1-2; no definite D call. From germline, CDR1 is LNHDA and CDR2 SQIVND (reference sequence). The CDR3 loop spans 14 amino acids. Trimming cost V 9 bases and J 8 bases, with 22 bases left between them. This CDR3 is CASRGTSGLEGYTF. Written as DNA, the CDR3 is TGTGCCAGCCGAGGTACCTCGGGCTTAGAAGGCTACACCTTC. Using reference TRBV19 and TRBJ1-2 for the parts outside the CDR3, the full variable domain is DGGITQSPKYLFRKEGQNVTLSCEQNLNHDAMYWYRQDPGQGLRLIYYSQIVNDFQKGDIAEGYSVSREKKESFPLTVTSAQKNPTAFYLCASRGTSGLEGYTFGSGTRLTVV.

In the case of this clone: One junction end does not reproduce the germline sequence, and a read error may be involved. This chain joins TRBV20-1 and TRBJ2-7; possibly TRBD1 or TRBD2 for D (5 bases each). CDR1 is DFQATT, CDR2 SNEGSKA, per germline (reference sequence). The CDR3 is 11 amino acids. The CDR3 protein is CSAQIERTLAF. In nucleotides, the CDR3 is TGCAGTGCCCAGATTGAGCGGACACTCGCTTTC.

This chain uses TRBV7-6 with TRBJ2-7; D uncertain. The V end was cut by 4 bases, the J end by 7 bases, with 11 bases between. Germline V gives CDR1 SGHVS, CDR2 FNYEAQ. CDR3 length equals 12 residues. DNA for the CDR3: TGTGCCAGCAGCTCTGCACTACTGGAGCAGTACTTC. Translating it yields CASSSALLEQYF.

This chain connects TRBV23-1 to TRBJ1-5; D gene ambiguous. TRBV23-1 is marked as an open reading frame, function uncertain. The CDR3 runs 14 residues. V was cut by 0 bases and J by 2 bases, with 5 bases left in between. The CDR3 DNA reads TGCGCCAGCAGTCAATCCCAGGGCAATCAGCCCCAGCATTTT. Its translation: CASSQSQGNQPQHF.

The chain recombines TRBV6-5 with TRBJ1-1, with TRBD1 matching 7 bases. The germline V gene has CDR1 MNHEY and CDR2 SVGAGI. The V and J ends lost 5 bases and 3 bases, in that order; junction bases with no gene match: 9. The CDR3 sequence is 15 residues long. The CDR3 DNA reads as TGTGCCAGCAGTAAGGGACAGCTTGTGGACACTGAAGCTTTCTTT. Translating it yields CASSKGQLVDTEAFF.

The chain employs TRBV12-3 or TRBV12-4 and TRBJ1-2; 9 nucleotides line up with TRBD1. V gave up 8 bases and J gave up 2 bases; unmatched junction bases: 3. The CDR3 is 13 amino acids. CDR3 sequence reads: CASGTGSNYGYTF. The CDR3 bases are TGTGCCAGCGGGACAGGGTCCAACTATGGCTACACCTTC.

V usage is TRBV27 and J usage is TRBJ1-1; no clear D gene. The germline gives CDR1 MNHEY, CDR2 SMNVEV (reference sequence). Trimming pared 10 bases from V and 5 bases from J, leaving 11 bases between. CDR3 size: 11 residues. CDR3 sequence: CATRTGTEAFF. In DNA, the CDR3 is TGTGCCACCCGGACGGGAACTGAAGCTTTCTTT.

CDR3: CASSLQKGGIANTGELFF. Here the CDR3 DNA reads TGTGCCAGCAGCTTACAGAAGGGGGGCATCGCGAACACCGGGGAGCTGTTTTTT. The V call is TRBV7-9, the J call TRBJ2-2, with D possibly called TRBD1 or TRBD2 (6 bases each). CDR1 is SEHNR, CDR2 FQNEAQ, per germline (reference sequence). The length of the CDR3 is 18 residues. V gave up 2 bases and J gave up 0 bases, with 16 bases separating them. Together with reference TRBV7-9 and TRBJ2-2, the CDR3 gives the full variable domain: DTGVSQNPRHKITKRGQNVTFRCDPISEHNRLYWYRQTLGQGPEFLTYFQNEAQLEKSRLLSDRFSAERPKGSFSTLEIQRTEQGDSAMYLCASSLQKGGIANTGELFFGEGSRLTVL.

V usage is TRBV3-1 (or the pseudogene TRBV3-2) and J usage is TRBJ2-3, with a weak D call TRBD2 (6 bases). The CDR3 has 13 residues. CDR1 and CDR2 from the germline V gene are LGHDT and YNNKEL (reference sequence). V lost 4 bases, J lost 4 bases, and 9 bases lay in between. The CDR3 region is CASSPGLPDTQYF. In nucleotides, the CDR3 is TGTGCCAGCAGCCCTGGACTACCAGATACGCAGTATTTT.

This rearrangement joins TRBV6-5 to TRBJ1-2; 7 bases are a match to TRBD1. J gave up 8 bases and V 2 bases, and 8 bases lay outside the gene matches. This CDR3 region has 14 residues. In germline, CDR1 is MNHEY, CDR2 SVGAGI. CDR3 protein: CASSYDRVGDGYTF. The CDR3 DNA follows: TGTGCCAGCAGTTACGACAGGGTGGGCGACGGCTACACCTTC.

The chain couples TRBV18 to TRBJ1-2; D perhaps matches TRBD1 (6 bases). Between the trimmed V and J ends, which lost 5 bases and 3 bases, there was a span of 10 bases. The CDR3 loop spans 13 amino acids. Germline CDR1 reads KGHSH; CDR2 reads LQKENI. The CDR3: CASSGGEDYGYTF. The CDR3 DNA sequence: TGTGCCAGCTCAGGGGGCGAGGACTATGGCTACACCTTC.

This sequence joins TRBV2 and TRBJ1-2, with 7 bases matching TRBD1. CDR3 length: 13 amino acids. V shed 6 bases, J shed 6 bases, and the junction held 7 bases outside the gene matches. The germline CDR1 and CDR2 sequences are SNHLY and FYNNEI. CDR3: CASRRDRQDGYTF. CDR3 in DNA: TGTGCCAGCAGGAGGGACAGACAAGATGGCTACACCTTC.